Below, 25 T cell receptor beta chains from the same sample are listed, as sequenced in a study of blood T cell repertoires in COVID-19. Here immunoSEQ multiplex PCR was the method, and the copy in TCRdb shows in-frame clones only, minus some. This table has around 70,000 clones, roughly 90% appearing once. Sample: peripheral blood. These receptors were taken from a man between 50 and 59 years old with acute or convalescent COVID-19.

The rearrangement uses TRBV28 and TRBJ2-3; a possible D gene is TRBD2 (6 bases). CDR3 length: 15 residues. CDR1 MDHEN and CDR2 SYDVKM come from the germline V gene. The V end was cut by 3 bases, the J end by 2 bases, with 12 bases between. CDR3 sequence: CASSFRDSITDTQYF. The CDR3 DNA reads TGTGCCAGCAGTTTTAGGGACTCAATCACAGATACGCAGTATTTT.

The chain employs TRBV6-6 and TRBJ1-4; D is ambiguous. Per the germline V gene, CDR1 is MNHNY and CDR2 is SVGAGI (reference sequence). Trimming removed 0 bases from V and 5 bases from J, with 7 bases in between. CDR3 length: 14 residues. The DNA of the CDR3 is TGTGCCAGCAGTTACTCGAACGGGAATGAAAAACTGTTTTTT. Translating it yields CASSYSNGNEKLFF.

The rearrangement uses TRBV12-3 or TRBV12-4 and TRBJ2-5; TRBD2 matches at 8 bases. This CDR3 spans 12 amino acids. V was pared by 2 bases and J by 7 bases, with 0 bases of the junction left unmatched. The CDR3 nucleotides are TGTGCCAGCAGTTTAACTAGCGGGACCCAGTACTTC. Translating it yields CASSLTSGTQYF.

The chain combines TRBV7-9 with TRBJ1-5, with D possibly being TRBD1 (6 bases). The CDR3 totals 14 residues. V was cut by 5 bases and J by 4 bases, with 12 bases left in between. The germline V gene has CDR1 SEHNR and CDR2 FQNEAQ (reference sequence). This CDR3 reads CASSKSTGNQPQHF. CDR3 bases: TGTGCCAGCAGCAAATCAACAGGGAATCAGCCCCAGCATTTT.

The gene calls are TRBV2 and TRBJ1-4; D possibly corresponds to TRBD1 (5 bases). This CDR3 is 12 amino acids long. The V and J ends lost 9 bases and 10 bases respectively, with 15 bases between them. Germline CDR1 SNHLY, CDR2 FYNNEI. This CDR3 is CASRAREVKLFF. CDR3 nucleotides: TGTGCCAGTCGCGCCAGGGAGGTAAAACTGTTTTTT.

The CDR3 region has the DNA TGTGCCAGCAGTCAAGTCAGGGTCACTGAAGCTTTCTTT. Its translation is CASSQVRVTEAFF. The chain couples TRBV2 to TRBJ1-1; D might be TRBD1 (5 bases). V dropped 5 bases and J dropped 4 bases, with 11 bases sitting between them. The CDR3 runs to 13 residues. From germline, CDR1 is SNHLY and CDR2 FYNNEI.

The V call is TRBV6-5, the J call TRBJ1-5; D unclear. The CDR3 covers 15 residues. CDR1 MNHEY and CDR2 SVGAGI come from the germline V gene. The V gene lost 2 bases and the J gene lost 0 bases, with 8 bases spanning the gap. The CDR3 nucleotides are TGTGCCAGCAGTTACCGGCGGAATAGCAATCAGCCCCAGCATTTT. Its protein product is CASSYRRNSNQPQHF.

The V gene is TRBV7-8, the J gene TRBJ1-2; perhaps TRBD1 as D (5 bases). Deletions cut 5 bases from V and 4 bases from J, with 17 bases between. Per germline, CDR1 SGHVS and CDR2 FQNEAQ. The CDR3 sequence is 15 residues long. CDR3 nucleotide sequence: TGTGCCAGCAGCGTCGCCCGGGACTCAAGCTATGGCTACACCTTC. It yields the protein CASSVARDSSYGYTF.

V usage is TRBV11-2 and J usage is TRBJ2-1; 8 bases line up with TRBD1. Unmatched junction bases numbered 6, after V lost 1 base and J lost 4 bases. This CDR3 comprises 16 residues. The germline CDR1 and CDR2 sequences are SGHAT and FQNNGV. CDR3 nucleotide sequence: TGTGCCAGCAGCTTAGGGCAGGGGGCTTCGTACAATGAGCAGTTCTTC. It is translated as CASSLGQGASYNEQFF.

This rearrangement joins TRBV13 to TRBJ1-1; 9 positions agree with TRBD1. V shed 5 bases and J 4 bases; nucleotides not matched to a gene: 8. Germline-derived CDR1 and CDR2 are PRHDT and FYEKMQ (reference sequence). The CDR3 extends over 15 amino acids. CDR3 coding DNA: TGTGCCAGCAGCGTCCCCGGGACAGGGTCCACTGAAGCTTTCTTT. Its protein is CASSVPGTGSTEAFF.

The rearrangement joins TRBV2 to TRBJ1-5; D is possibly TRBD1 (5 bases). V was clipped by 4 bases and J by 3 bases, with 13 bases between them. The CDR3 extends over 15 amino acids. From germline, CDR1 is SNHLY and CDR2 FYNNEI. CDR3 in DNA: TGTGCCAGCAGTGCAAGGGAGGGGCCCAATCAGCCCCAGCATTTT. Its translation is CASSAREGPNQPQHF. The complete variable domain, with remaining parts taken from reference TRBV2 and TRBJ1-5, reads EPEVTQTPSHQVTQMGQEVILRCVPISNHLYFYWYRQILGQKVEFLVSFYNNEISEKSEIFDDQFSVERPDGSNFTLKIRSTKLEDSAMYFCASSAREGPNQPQHFGDGTRLSIL.

The gene calls are TRBV7-8 and TRBJ1-4; the D is unclear. CDR3 length: 15 amino acids. With 4 bases removed from V and 4 bases from J, the gap between germline ends came to 13 bases. Per the germline V gene, CDR1 is SGHVS and CDR2 is FQNEAQ. In DNA, the CDR3 is TGTGCCAGCAGCTCCTGGGGAGCAAATAATGAAAAACTGTTTTTT. It encodes CASSSWGANNEKLFF.

This clone appeared once. This chain connects TRBV6-2 or TRBV6-3 to TRBJ1-2; 9 bases are shared with TRBD1. The CDR3 has 13 residues. The germline V gene has CDR1 MNHEY and CDR2 SVGEGT. Losses at the gene ends were 5 bases for V and 8 bases for J; bases not matched to a gene: 6. This CDR3 is CASSAQGARGYTF. The DNA of the CDR3 is TGTGCCAGCAGTGCACAGGGGGCAAGGGGCTACACCTTC.

The V and J genes are TRBV7-9 and TRBJ2-7; 13 bases map to TRBD2. The junction had 5 bases not matched to a gene; V was cut back by 5 bases and J by 4 bases. From germline, CDR1 is SEHNR and CDR2 FQNEAQ (reference sequence). This CDR3 spans 15 amino acids. CDR3 loop: CASSTLTSGRYEQYF. CDR3 sequence (DNA): TGTGCCAGCAGCACTCTGACTAGCGGGAGGTACGAGCAGTACTTC.

The chain employs TRBV9 and TRBJ2-6; possibly TRBD1 for D (6 bases). This CDR3 has 16 amino acids. V was cut by 3 bases and J by 1 base, with 11 bases left in between. CDR1 SGDLS and CDR2 YYNGEE come from the germline V gene. The CDR3 region is CASSAAGASGANVLTF. The CDR3 coding sequence is TGTGCCAGCAGCGCCGCAGGGGCATCTGGGGCCAACGTCCTGACTTTC.

The chain carries TRBV9 and TRBJ2-1, with 10 nucleotides matching TRBD1. The germline V gene encodes CDR1 SGDLS and CDR2 YYNGEE. With 4 bases clipped from V and 9 bases from J, the junction kept 7 bases outside the gene matches. The CDR3 is 14 residues long. The CDR3 sequence is CASSQTTGGSEQFF. CDR3 DNA sequence: TGTGCCAGCAGCCAAACGACAGGGGGCAGTGAGCAGTTCTTC.

This rearrangement joins TRBV28 to TRBJ2-7; D remains unclear. The CDR3 runs to 13 residues. Per germline, CDR1 MDHEN and CDR2 SYDVKM. Deletions cut 3 bases from V and 2 bases from J, with 8 bases between. CDR3 in amino acids: CASSFPRTYEQYF. The CDR3 region has the DNA TGTGCCAGCAGTTTTCCCAGGACCTACGAGCAGTACTTC.

The chain joins TRBV28 to TRBJ2-3; 8 nucleotides align to TRBD1. Germline V CDR1 and CDR2: MDHEN, SYDVKM. With 3 bases clipped from V and 3 bases from J, the junction kept 5 bases outside the gene matches. CDR3 size: 15 residues. The chain's CDR3 is CASSFQGALTDTQYF. The CDR3 DNA reads TGTGCCAGCAGTTTCCAGGGGGCTCTGACAGATACGCAGTATTTT.

V is TRBV30 and J is TRBJ1-5; tentative D call: TRBD1 (5 bases). CDR3 length: 14 amino acids. CDR1 and CDR2 from the germline V gene are GTSNPN and SVGIG (reference sequence). The ends were cut back, 2 bases at V and 6 bases at J, with 14 bases in the middle. The CDR3: CAWSLGLGSQPQHF. The CDR3 nucleotides are TGTGCCTGGAGTTTGGGGCTCGGGAGTCAGCCCCAGCATTTT.

The CDR3 coding sequence is TGTGCCAGCAGTTACTCAACGGGGAGATACAATGAGCAGTTCTTC. Translated: CASSYSTGRYNEQFF. The V gene is TRBV6-2 or TRBV6-3, the J gene TRBJ2-1; possible D gene TRBD2, 5 bases. In germline, CDR1 is MNHEY, CDR2 SVGEGT. This CDR3 has 15 residues. V dropped 0 bases and J dropped 4 bases, with 10 bases sitting between them.

V and J are TRBV9 and TRBJ1-2, with no clear D. Germline-derived CDR1 and CDR2 are SGDLS and YYNGEE. Between the trimmed V and J ends, which lost 6 bases and 7 bases, there was a span of 22 bases. The length of the CDR3 is 15 residues. DNA of the CDR3: TGTGCCAGCACCCCCTGGGAGGGAGGGAAATTTGGCTACACCTTC. Translating gives CASTPWEGGKFGYTF.

V and J are TRBV6-2 or TRBV6-3 and TRBJ2-1, with 7 bases aligning to TRBD2. Per the germline V gene, CDR1 is MNHEY and CDR2 is SVGEGT. This CDR3 has 16 amino acids. V lost 5 bases to trimming and J lost 1 base; unmatched junction nucleotides: 8. The CDR3 sequence is CASSTLAVDSYNEQFF. Here the CDR3 DNA reads TGTGCCAGCAGTACCCTAGCGGTGGATTCCTACAATGAGCAGTTCTTC.

The chain couples TRBV6-5 to TRBJ2-1; 8 nucleotides agree with TRBD2. V shed 4 bases and J 6 bases; nucleotides not matched to a gene: 11. Germline V lookup: CDR1 MNHEY, CDR2 SVGAGI. This CDR3 comprises 16 residues. The CDR3 loop is CASSSLGTRFFNEQFF. The CDR3 DNA sequence: TGTGCCAGCAGTTCTCTCGGGACTAGGTTTTTCAATGAGCAGTTCTTC.

This clone was seen only once. The rearrangement joins TRBV5-1 to TRBJ2-2; 11 bases fit TRBD1. The V segment lost 9 bases and the J segment 4 bases; nucleotides outside the gene matches: 5. Germline lookup yields CDR1 SGHRS and CDR2 YFSETQ. This CDR3 region has 14 residues. The CDR3 coding sequence is TGCGCCACCGGACAGGGGGCGAGCACCGGGGAGCTGTTTTTT. It yields the protein CATGQGASTGELFF.

The rearrangement joins TRBV7-2 to TRBJ2-3, with a possible D match to TRBD2 (6 bases). The CDR3 extends over 15 amino acids. Per the germline V gene, CDR1 is SGHTA and CDR2 is FQGNSA. Trimming removed 4 bases from V and 0 bases from J, with 11 bases in between. CDR3 nucleotides: TGTGCCAGCAGCTCGCGGACTACCAGCACAGATACGCAGTATTTT. Translating gives CASSSRTTSTDTQYF.